A selection of T cell receptor beta chains follows, all from one sample in a study of control samples from healthy donors and cancer patients. Only in-frame clones appear in the TCRdb table, and some are missing; sequencing was by immunoSEQ multiplex PCR. The sample records 80,000 or so clones, about 93% being singletons. Sample: blood. These receptor sequences come from a woman in her thirties or forties in good health. CDR3s include the opening cysteine and the closing phenylalanine or tryptophan. D genes are given only for firm matches. Not all rows give a size; the values are once, few, many and, for expanded clones, a class.

clone_size | j_call | cdr3_length | v_call | d_call | cdr3_nt | cdr3_aa
NA | TRBJ2-1 | 16 | TRBV11-3 | TRBD2 | TGTGCCAGCAGTTATGACTTCGGGGGGGCCAACAATGAGCAGTTCTTC | CASSYDFGGANNEQFF
NA | TRBJ1-1 | 12 | TRBV7-9 | NA | TGTGCCAGCAGCTTAGGTGGGGCTGAAGCTTTCTTT | CASSLGGAEAFF
NA | TRBJ1-6 | 13 | TRBV29-1 | TRBD1 | TGCAGCGTTAGGGGGCTTCGAAATTCACCCCTCCACTTT | CSVRGLRNSPLHF
NA | TRBJ1-6 | 18 | TRBV19 | NA | TGTGCCAGTACCCTAAATCACCTCGCGGGACCTATTAATTCACCCCTCCACTTT | CASTLNHLAGPINSPLHF
NA | TRBJ2-1 | 14 | TRBV7-2 | TRBD2 | TGTGCCAGCAGCTTAGTGGTAGCGGGCAATGAGCAGTTCTTC | CASSLVVAGNEQFF
NA | TRBJ2-3 | 13 | TRBV12-3/TRBV12-4 | TRBD2 | TGTGCCAGCAGTATAATAGCGGGAGTGGCGCAGTATTTT | CASSIIAGVAQYF
few | TRBJ2-7 | 19 | TRBV4-2 | TRBD2 | TGTGCCAGCAGCCAAGATGAGGAAGCTAGCGGGAGTTTGGTCCACGAGCAGTACTTC | CASSQDEEASGSLVHEQYF
NA | TRBJ2-2 | 12 | TRBV2 | NA | TGTGCCAGCACCCCGACCACCGGGGAGCTGTTTTTT | CASTPTTGELFF
NA | TRBJ1-3 | 16 | TRBV5-4 | NA | TGTGCCAGCAGCCCGAATTCAGTGAGCTCTGGAAACACCATATATTTT | CASSPNSVSSGNTIYF
NA | TRBJ1-2 | 14 | TRBV7-2 | NA | TGTGCCAGCAGCTTAGTAGGGACTGCTTATGGCTACACCTTC | CASSLVGTAYGYTF
NA | TRBJ2-7 | 14 | TRBV15 | NA | TGTGCCACCAGCAGCCCAGACCTGACCTACGAGCAGTACTTC | CATSSPDLTYEQYF
NA | TRBJ1-5 | 15 | TRBV28 | NA | TGTGCCAGCAGTCCCCAGGGAATGGGCAATCAGCCCCAGCATTTT | CASSPQGMGNQPQHF
NA | TRBJ2-7 | 14 | TRBV5-1 | TRBD1 | TGCGCCAGCAGCTTGAGGGACAGGCGCTACGAGCAGTACTTC | CASSLRDRRYEQYF
NA | TRBJ2-2 | 12 | TRBV6-5 | NA | TGTGCCAGCAGTAGGGGAAACGGGGAGCTGTTTTTT | CASSRGNGELFF
NA | TRBJ1-5 | 16 | TRBV28 | TRBD1 | TGTGCCAGCAGGCAATCCGGGACAGGGGGCAATCAGCCCCAGCATTTT | CASRQSGTGGNQPQHF
NA | TRBJ2-5 | 15 | TRBV6-1 | NA | TGTGCCAGCAGTGAATTTCGGGGATTCCAAGAGACCCAGTACTTC | CASSEFRGFQETQYF
once | TRBJ1-1 | 12 | TRBV19 | NA | TGTGCCAGTAGTCAGGGGAACACTGAAGCTTTCTTT | CASSQGNTEAFF
NA | TRBJ1-2 | 12 | TRBV27 | NA | TGTGCCAGCAGTTTAACGGGTGATGGCTACACCTTC | CASSLTGDGYTF
NA | TRBJ1-6 | 16 | TRBV7-2 | NA | TGTGCCAGCAGCATCGCACAGGTCGGCTATAATTCACCCCTCCACTTT | CASSIAQVGYNSPLHF
NA | TRBJ2-3 | 19 | TRBV7-2 | TRBD2 | TGTGCCAGCAGCTCCCCGAGGACTAGCGGGTTGGGTAGCACAGATACGCAGTATTTT | CASSSPRTSGLGSTDTQYF
NA | TRBJ1-1 | 14 | TRBV30 | NA | TGTGCCTGGAGTTTCGAGACACCGAACACTGAAGCTTTCTTT | CAWSFETPNTEAFF
NA | TRBJ1-1 | 16 | TRBV27 | NA | TGTGCCAGCAGTTTCTTCAGGAGCCCCATGAACACTGAAGCTTTCTTT | CASSFFRSPMNTEAFF
NA | TRBJ2-7 | 16 | TRBV4-1 | TRBD2 | TGCGCCAGCAGCCCCATACTAGCGGCGAGCTCCTACGAGCAGTACTTC | CASSPILAASSYEQYF